This T cell receptor (beta chain) was recovered during a study of long-term antiretroviral therapy in people with HIV. Version v3.0 of the immunoSEQ assay was performed at survey level. Profiled with immunoSEQ multiplex PCR; TCRdb holds only in-frame clones, not every one. Here the sample spans 25,000 to 30,000 clones, just over 85% being singletons. Per germline, CDR1 LNHDA and CDR2 SQIVND (reference sequence). V lost 4 bases to trimming and J lost 10 bases, with 13 bases between them. The CDR3 length is 12 residues. This clone was recorded a few times. Its target is unknown. Every one of the participants with HIV received treatment in the United States. Study-wide points: Clones with expansion before ART led the repertoire at all time points. Post-ART, diversity grew, though it stayed under transplant donor control levels.

V usage is TRBV19 and J usage is TRBJ1-2; possibly TRBD1 for D (5 bases). The sequence derives from a woman in her thirties with HIV. This material consisted of unsorted PBMCs, taken 0.8 years after starting antiretroviral therapy. The CDR3 sequence is CASSKSQGFYTF. CDR3 nucleotide sequence: TGTGCCAGTAGTAAATCTCAGGGCTTCTACACCTTC.